The 27 T cell receptor beta chains presented below share a single source sample, sequenced in a study of blood T cell repertoires in COVID-19. Here immunoSEQ multiplex PCR was the method, and the copy in TCRdb shows in-frame clones only, minus some. The repertoire includes 100,000 or so clones, around four fifths of them detected once, and around an eighth sits in the top ten. Sequenced input: peripheral blood. The source is a man between 45 and 60 years old with active or convalescent COVID-19.

This chain joins TRBV7-3 and TRBJ2-2; D might be TRBD2 (6 bases). The CDR3 consists of 15 residues. Germline V lookup: CDR1 SGHTA, CDR2 FQGTGA. Trimming shortened V by 1 base and J by 5 bases, and 11 bases separated the two germline ends. CDR3 protein: CASSLMGLGTGELFF. CDR3 DNA: TGTGCCAGCAGCTTAATGGGACTGGGGACCGGGGAGCTGTTTTTT.

This chain links TRBV7-9 with TRBJ2-7, with D perhaps TRBD1 (5 bases). Trimming pared 6 bases from V and 2 bases from J, leaving 20 bases between. The CDR3 is made up of 16 amino acids. Germline lookup yields CDR1 SEHNR and CDR2 FQNEAQ (reference sequence). For the CDR3, the DNA is TGTGCCAGCAGTAGGTTTTGGTCAGGGCAAGCCTACGAGCAGTACTTC. This encodes CASSRFWSGQAYEQYF.

Of note for this clone: Distinct nucleotide sequences in the sample also encode this CDR3. V is TRBV2 and J is TRBJ2-5; 13 bases are shared with TRBD2. CDR3 length: 14 residues. V lost 6 bases to trimming and J lost 5 bases; unmatched junction nucleotides: 3. Germline assignment: CDR1 SNHLY and CDR2 FYNNEI. DNA for the CDR3: TGTGCCAGCAGCGGACTAGCGGGAGAGGAGACCCAGTACTTC. Translated, it gives CASSGLAGEETQYF. The whole variable domain, remainder taken from reference TRBV2 and TRBJ2-5, is EPEVTQTPSHQVTQMGQEVILRCVPISNHLYFYWYRQILGQKVEFLVSFYNNEISEKSEIFDDQFSVERPDGSNFTLKIRSTKLEDSAMYFCASSGLAGEETQYFGPGTRLLVL.

The V and J genes are TRBV7-9 and TRBJ1-3; tentative D call: TRBD1 (5 bases). CDR1 is SEHNR and CDR2 is FQNEAQ in the germline V gene (reference sequence). This CDR3 contains 16 residues. Trimming stripped 5 bases from V and 3 bases from J, with 17 bases between. CDR3 protein: CASSLGRRSGGNTIYF. In nucleotides, the CDR3 is TGTGCCAGCAGCCTGGGGCGCAGGTCGGGTGGAAACACCATATATTTT.

The chain carries TRBV19 and TRBJ1-6; D unresolved. CDR1 is LNHDA, CDR2 SQIVND, per germline (reference sequence). This CDR3 comprises 15 residues. V was cut by 6 bases and J by 2 bases, with 11 bases left in between. The CDR3 bases are TGTGCCAGTAGGGAGGGTGCAACCTATAATTCACCCCTCCACTTT. As protein: CASREGATYNSPLHF.

The rearrangement uses TRBV2 and TRBJ2-1; 7 bases fit TRBD1. The germline V gene has CDR1 SNHLY and CDR2 FYNNEI. The CDR3 runs 13 residues. V shed 6 bases and J 5 bases; nucleotides not matched to a gene: 4. For the CDR3, the DNA is TGTGCCAGCAGCGCTGGGACAGACAATGAGCAGTTCTTC. Protein product: CASSAGTDNEQFF.

The V gene is TRBV5-1, the J gene TRBJ1-6, with 8 bases lining up with TRBD1. The trim removed 4 bases at V and 8 bases at J, leaving 11 bases unmatched. CDR1 is SGHRS and CDR2 is YFSETQ in the germline V gene. The CDR3 has 16 amino acids. The CDR3 is CASSTRTGIGDSPLHF. The CDR3 coding sequence is TGCGCCAGCAGCACAAGGACAGGGATTGGTGATTCACCCCTCCACTTT.

This clone was counted only a few times. The V and J genes are TRBV7-8 and TRBJ1-4; D is unresolved. Germline lookup yields CDR1 SGHVS and CDR2 FQNEAQ. CDR3 length: 15 residues. Trimming removed 5 bases at V and 0 bases at J, with 10 bases between. CDR3 bases: TGTGCCAGCAGCCTTGAGTTGGCAACTAATGAAAAACTGTTTTTT. This codes for CASSLELATNEKLFF.

This clone showed up just a few times. The J gene is TRBJ2-7, the V gene TRBV2; possibly TRBD1 for D (6 bases). The length of the CDR3 is 14 residues. CDR1 and CDR2 (germline): SNHLY, FYNNEI. The V end lost 6 bases, the J end lost 2 bases, and 14 bases lay between the germline ends. The CDR3 nucleotides are TGTGCCAGCAGGGGGGCAGAGTACCCCTACGAGCAGTACTTC. It encodes CASRGAEYPYEQYF.

The rearrangement links TRBV5-1 to TRBJ2-1; D might be TRBD2 (5 bases). V was pared by 0 bases and J by 8 bases, with 6 bases between. The CDR3 loop spans 12 amino acids. CDR1 SGHRS and CDR2 YFSETQ come from the germline V gene. Here the CDR3 reads CASSLERDEQFF. In DNA, the CDR3 is TGCGCCAGCAGCTTGGAGAGGGATGAGCAGTTCTTC.

The table lists this clone with many counts. V is TRBV3-1 (or the pseudogene TRBV3-2) and J is TRBJ2-1; TRBD2 matches at 13 bases. From germline, CDR1 is LGHDT and CDR2 YNNKEL (reference sequence). The CDR3 consists of 15 residues. With V trimmed by 3 bases and J by 4 bases, 0 bases remained unmatched. In DNA, the CDR3 is TGTGCCAGCAGCCAGGGACTAGCGGGATACAATGAGCAGTTCTTC. Its protein product is CASSQGLAGYNEQFF.

The chain recombines TRBV10-3 with TRBJ2-3, with 9 bases that match TRBD2. The trim removed 3 bases at V and 3 bases at J, leaving 7 bases unmatched. Germline CDR1 is ENHRY and CDR2 is SYGVKD. The CDR3 extends over 16 amino acids. This CDR3 is CAISEPLAGSTDTQYF. CDR3 in DNA: TGTGCCATCAGTGAACCTCTAGCGGGAAGTACAGATACGCAGTATTTT.

The chain uses TRBV5-1 and TRBJ2-3; 11 nucleotides line up with TRBD2. J lost 2 bases, V lost 4 bases, and 9 bases had no gene match. Germline V gives CDR1 SGHRS, CDR2 YFSETQ. This CDR3 spans 17 amino acids. The CDR3 is CASSPTLAGGVTDTQYF. CDR3 coding DNA: TGCGCCAGCAGCCCAACGTTAGCGGGAGGGGTCACAGATACGCAGTATTTT.

CDR3 in amino acids: CASSSLGLPEQQYF. The DNA of the CDR3 is TGTGCCAGCAGTTCCCTTGGACTGCCTGAACAGCAGTACTTC. The V call is TRBV6-5, the J call TRBJ2-7; TRBD2 is a possible D gene (5 bases). This CDR3 comprises 14 residues. Trimming removed 4 bases at V and 8 bases at J, with 18 bases between. Germline V gene sequence: CDR1 MNHEY, CDR2 SVGAGI.

This chain links TRBV6-2 or TRBV6-3 with TRBJ2-7; D possibly corresponds to TRBD2 (6 bases). The ends were cut back, 5 bases at V and 2 bases at J, with 19 bases in the middle. The CDR3 is 16 amino acids. Germline CDR1 and CDR2: MNHEY and SVGEGT. This CDR3 is CASSHLPGDPPYEQYF. The CDR3 DNA sequence: TGTGCCAGCAGTCACCTTCCGGGGGATCCGCCCTACGAGCAGTACTTC.

This chain joins TRBV12-3 or TRBV12-4 and TRBJ1-2; D is perhaps TRBD1 (6 bases). V shed 8 bases and J shed 2 bases, with 12 bases lying between them. This CDR3 region has 13 residues. DNA of the CDR3: TGTGCCAGCGCGGACAGTTTGAACTATGGCTACACCTTC. This sequence encodes CASADSLNYGYTF.

V usage is TRBV10-1 and J usage is TRBJ2-1, with unresolved D. The germline gives CDR1 WNHNN, CDR2 SYGVQD (reference sequence). V lost 4 bases, J lost 8 bases, and 6 bases lay in between. The length of the CDR3 is 11 residues. CDR3 in DNA: TGCGCCAGCAGTGGCGGCGATGAGCAGTTCTTC. It codes for CASSGGDEQFF.

The chain has TRBV5-1 and TRBJ2-2, with 10 bases fitting TRBD1. Germline CDR1 SGHRS, CDR2 YFSETQ. V lost 6 bases, J lost 4 bases, and 3 bases stayed unmatched. The length of the CDR3 is 14 residues. The CDR3 sequence is CASTGDRGTGELFF. CDR3 DNA sequence: TGCGCCAGCACGGGGGACAGGGGCACCGGGGAGCTGTTTTTT.

The chain employs TRBV11-1 and TRBJ1-2, with D maybe TRBD1 (5 bases). Germline loops: CDR1 SGHAT, CDR2 FQDESV (reference sequence). V was trimmed by 6 bases and J by 2 bases, leaving 10 bases between them. This CDR3 has 13 residues. CDR3 residues: CASSFQGNYGYTF. The CDR3 DNA is TGTGCCAGCAGTTTCCAGGGCAACTATGGCTACACCTTC.

The chain has TRBV3-1 (or the pseudogene TRBV3-2) and TRBJ2-7; D gene unclear. Trimming cost V 0 bases and J 4 bases, with 13 bases left between them. In germline, CDR1 is LGHDT, CDR2 YNNKEL (reference sequence). This CDR3 has 15 residues. The CDR3 protein is CASSQDSSGFYEQYF. In DNA form, the CDR3 reads TGTGCCAGCAGCCAAGATTCCTCCGGGTTTTACGAGCAGTACTTC.

The chain is built from TRBV11-2 and TRBJ2-5; D is possibly TRBD1 (5 bases). CDR1 is SGHAT and CDR2 is FQNNGV in the germline V gene. The CDR3 totals 15 residues. Trimming shortened V by 1 base and J by 3 bases, and 12 bases separated the two germline ends. This CDR3 is CASSLVARAKETQYF. CDR3 coding DNA: TGTGCCAGCAGCTTAGTGGCCAGGGCAAAAGAGACCCAGTACTTC. Full variable domain (missing parts from reference TRBV11-2 and TRBJ2-5): EAGVAQSPRYKIIEKRQSVAFWCNPISGHATLYWYQQILGQGPKLLIQFQNNGVVDDSQLPKDRFSAERLKGVDSTLKIQPAKLEDSAVYLCASSLVARAKETQYFGPGTRLLVL.

This chain joins TRBV7-3 and TRBJ2-5; 11 bases line up with TRBD2. Germline lookup yields CDR1 SGHTA and CDR2 FQGTGA. The CDR3 consists of 14 residues. J lost 5 bases, V lost 6 bases, and 5 bases had no gene match. CDR3 amino acids: CASSQTSGSETQYF. The CDR3 DNA follows: TGTGCCAGCAGTCAAACTAGCGGGAGTGAGACCCAGTACTTC.

The rearrangement uses TRBV4-1 and TRBJ1-5; possible D gene TRBD1, 6 bases. Trimming left V 0 bases short and J 0 bases short, with 18 bases between. Germline V gene sequence: CDR1 MGHRA, CDR2 YSYEKL. The CDR3 covers 19 residues. The CDR3 spells CASSQDPRRTENSNQPQHF. The CDR3 coding sequence is TGCGCCAGCAGCCAAGACCCCAGGAGGACAGAAAATAGCAATCAGCCCCAGCATTTT.

The sample holds a few counts of this clone. The chain couples TRBV5-4 to TRBJ2-5; D possibly corresponds to TRBD2 (5 bases). The CDR3 loop spans 13 amino acids. V lost 1 base and J 7 bases, leaving 11 bases between the germline ends. Germline CDR1 SGHNT, CDR2 YYREEE (reference sequence). For the CDR3, the DNA is TGTGCCAGCAGCTTGAGAGGGTTGGGGACCCAGTACTTC. It is translated as CASSLRGLGTQYF.

This clone appeared a single time. The rearrangement uses TRBV5-1 and TRBJ2-3; D unclear. Trimming shortened V by 0 bases and J by 2 bases, and 10 bases separated the two germline ends. This CDR3 comprises 15 residues. CDR1 is SGHRS and CDR2 is YFSETQ in the germline V gene. The CDR3 here is CASSLEPPFTDTQYF. The DNA of the CDR3 is TGCGCCAGCAGCTTGGAGCCACCTTTCACAGATACGCAGTATTTT.

This chain connects TRBV5-6 to TRBJ1-2; 8 bases map to TRBD1. Germline V gene lookup returns CDR1 SGHDT and CDR2 YYEEEE. This CDR3 comprises 13 residues. V was clipped by 4 bases and J by 7 bases; unmatched bases: 6. The CDR3 protein is CASSPLGTGGYTF. CDR3 sequence (DNA): TGTGCCAGCAGCCCGCTGGGGACAGGTGGCTACACCTTC.

V and J are TRBV11-2 and TRBJ2-4; TRBD2 matches 9 bases. V gave up 2 bases and J gave up 16 bases; unmatched junction bases: 6. CDR3 length equals 12 residues. The germline CDR1 and CDR2 sequences are SGHAT and FQNNGV. CDR3 region: CASSLPGGRAYF. The CDR3 coding sequence is TGTGCCAGCAGCTTACCCGGCGGGAGGGCCTACTTC.